One and the same sample provided the 20 T cell receptor beta chains below, sequenced in a study of identical twins. MiXCR, applied by TCRdb to the 5' RACE reads, yields one record per CDR3 protein. Here the sample spans about 240,000 distinct CDR3 sequences, about 11% being singletons. Sequencing used memory T cells sorted from blood. The receptors derive from a man in his forties or fifties in good health.

The rearrangement uses TRBV20-1 and TRBJ1-4; D gene ambiguous. CDR3 length: 14 residues. V gave up 4 bases and J gave up 1 base, with 10 bases separating them. Germline values: CDR1 DFQATT, CDR2 SNEGSKA (reference sequence). CDR3 nucleotide sequence: TGCAGTGCTATTGACCGGAGAACTAATGAAAAACTGTTTTTT. Residues: CSAIDRRTNEKLFF.

The chain joins TRBV11-1 to TRBJ2-6; 10 bases align to TRBD1. The CDR3 is 19 amino acids. V gave up 4 bases and J gave up 1 base; unmatched junction bases: 10. Per the germline V gene, CDR1 is SGHAT and CDR2 is FQDESV (reference sequence). CDR3 region: CASSSYRDRGESGANVLTF. The CDR3 DNA reads as TGTGCCAGCAGCTCTTACCGGGACAGGGGAGAATCTGGGGCCAACGTCCTGACTTTC.

This clonotype turned up a few times. The V call is TRBV7-8, the J call TRBJ2-5; perhaps TRBD1 as D (5 bases). CDR3 length: 14 residues. Germline CDR1 is SGHVS and CDR2 is FQNEAQ. V was trimmed by 6 bases and J by 7 bases, leaving 18 bases between them. The CDR3 DNA is TGTGCCAGCAGTCAACCCCCGACAACAGGGACCCAGTACTTC. Protein: CASSQPPTTGTQYF.

This chain links TRBV5-1 with TRBJ2-7, with unresolved D. Trimming took 0 bases from V and 3 from J, leaving 16 bases between them. The germline V gene encodes CDR1 SGHRS and CDR2 YFSETQ. The CDR3 runs to 16 residues. The CDR3 DNA reads TGCGCCAGCAGCTTGGCCTTTGGACGGAAGCTCTACGAGCAGTACTTC. Translation gives CASSLAFGRKLYEQYF.

This clonotype came up many times. The chain uses TRBV27 and TRBJ2-3; weak D call: TRBD1 (6 bases). V was shortened by 4 bases and J by 0 bases, with 20 bases between the two germline ends. Germline V gene lookup returns CDR1 MNHEY and CDR2 SMNVEV (reference sequence). The CDR3 consists of 18 residues. The CDR3 sequence is CASSSSIGQTRSTDTQYF. CDR3 coding DNA: TGTGCCAGCAGTTCATCGATCGGACAGACCCGAAGCACAGATACGCAGTATTTT.

This clonotype was observed a handful of times. As DNA, the CDR3 is TGTGCCACCAGTGATGATCAGGGTTCGGACGAGCAGTACTTC. Translated: CATSDDQGSDEQYF. The rearrangement joins TRBV24-1 to TRBJ2-7, with D tentatively TRBD1 (5 bases). Germline V gene data show CDR1 as KGHDR and CDR2 as SFDVKD. The CDR3 is made up of 14 amino acids. Trimming stripped 3 bases from V and 5 bases from J, with 13 bases between.

This clonotype has at least ten counts. The chain is built from TRBV20-1 and TRBJ2-5; 8 bases are a match to TRBD1. The CDR3 sequence is 13 residues long. V trimming: 6 bases; J trimming: 4 bases; junction bases outside the gene matches: 7. The V gene's germline CDR1 is DFQATT and CDR2 SNEGSKA (reference sequence). CDR3 region: CSANTGGLETQYF. In DNA form, the CDR3 reads TGCAGTGCAAACACAGGGGGACTAGAGACCCAGTACTTC.

This clonotype was observed many times. The chain uses TRBV6-1 and TRBJ2-3, with 7 nucleotides matching TRBD1. V trimming: 8 bases; J trimming: 1 base; junction bases outside the gene matches: 3. This CDR3 comprises 13 residues. The germline V gene encodes CDR1 MNHNS and CDR2 SASEGT. This CDR3 is CASDRDGTDTQYF. The CDR3 DNA reads TGTGCCAGCGACAGGGACGGCACAGATACGCAGTATTTT.

This clonotype came up a few times. The chain combines TRBV6-5 with TRBJ1-2; D is undetermined. V was pared by 7 bases and J by 5 bases, with 11 bases between. Germline V gene sequence: CDR1 MNHEY, CDR2 SVGAGI. The CDR3 is 12 amino acids. The CDR3 DNA sequence: TGTGCCAGCAAAACCGACAATTATGGCTACACCTTC. This codes for CASKTDNYGYTF.

At least ten counts were recorded for this clonotype. The rearrangement joins TRBV12-3 or TRBV12-4 to TRBJ1-1; 7 nucleotides agree with TRBD1. The CDR3 contains 14 residues. V was pared by 6 bases and J by 2 bases, with 6 bases of the junction left unmatched. The CDR3 DNA reads as TGTGCCAGCAGGAGACAGGGCGGAAACACTGAAGCTTTCTTT. Encoded protein: CASRRQGGNTEAFF.

V is TRBV5-1 and J is TRBJ2-5; 7 positions agree with TRBD2. The CDR3 consists of 19 residues. The germline V gene encodes CDR1 SGHRS and CDR2 YFSETQ. With V trimmed by 2 bases and J by 5 bases, 21 bases remained unmatched. The CDR3: CASSLTQLRSGDTTETQYF. In nucleotides, the CDR3 is TGCGCCAGCAGCTTAACCCAACTACGCAGCGGGGATACTACGGAGACCCAGTACTTC.

V is TRBV5-6 and J is TRBJ1-3; 8 nucleotides align to TRBD1. The J segment lost 6 bases and the V segment lost 4 bases, leaving 3 bases of the junction unmatched. The germline CDR1 and CDR2 sequences are SGHDT and YYEEEE. The CDR3 consists of 13 residues. The CDR3 DNA reads as TGTGCCAGCAGCCCAGGGGGCGAAAACACCATATATTTT. Amino acid sequence: CASSPGGENTIYF.

This clonotype has more than one count but fewer than ten. This chain uses TRBV28 with TRBJ1-2, with 9 bases aligning to TRBD1. CDR3 size: 13 residues. J lost 6 bases, V lost 4 bases, and 3 bases had no gene match. CDR1 MDHEN and CDR2 SYDVKM come from the germline V gene. For the CDR3, the DNA is TGTGCCAGCAGTTCCAGGACAGGGGATGGCTACACCTTC. It codes for CASSSRTGDGYTF.

This clonotype was seen only a few times. The chain carries TRBV28 and TRBJ2-5; 8 nucleotides match TRBD1. CDR3 length equals 14 residues. Unmatched junction bases numbered 12, after V lost 8 bases and J lost 7 bases. The germline CDR1 and CDR2 sequences are MDHEN and SYDVKM. CDR3 DNA: TGTGCCAGCGGATATGACAGGGGCGGTCGGACCCAGTACTTC. It encodes CASGYDRGGRTQYF.

This clonotype occurred a few times. J is TRBJ1-2 and V is TRBV12-3 or TRBV12-4, with D unclear. V shed 7 bases and J shed 3 bases, with 15 bases lying between them. CDR3 size: 14 residues. CDR3 DNA sequence: TGTGCCAGCACCTCCCGGGCGAACGACTATGGCTACACCTTC. Translation: CASTSRANDYGYTF.

Many counts were recorded for this clonotype. This rearrangement joins TRBV20-1 to TRBJ2-1; D is possibly TRBD1 or TRBD2 (7 bases each). The V end lost 5 bases, the J end lost 5 bases, and 19 bases lay between the germline ends. Germline-derived CDR1 and CDR2 are DFQATT and SNEGSKA (reference sequence). This CDR3 has 15 residues. CDR3 in amino acids: CSALGGAGVHNEQFF. The DNA of the CDR3 is TGCAGTGCTCTAGGGGGCGCGGGAGTCCACAATGAGCAGTTCTTC.

This clonotype has a handful of counts. CDR3 in amino acids: CASAQARPLGGGRVTQYF. CDR3 nucleotide sequence: TGTGCCAGCGCCCAAGCCCGTCCGCTTGGTGGGGGGCGGGTGACCCAGTACTTC. The chain links TRBV11-2 to TRBJ2-5, with D perhaps matching TRBD1 or TRBD2 (6 bases each). In germline, CDR1 is SGHAT, CDR2 FQNNGV. The CDR3 runs to 18 residues. Deletions cut 8 bases from V and 7 bases from J, with 32 bases between.

This clonotype was observed a handful of times. The genes are TRBV20-1 and TRBJ1-1; maybe TRBD1 (6 bases). The CDR3 length is 14 residues. The V gene's germline CDR1 is DFQATT and CDR2 SNEGSKA (reference sequence). Deletions cut 5 bases from V and 5 bases from J, with 18 bases between. The CDR3 nucleotides read TGCAGTGCTCCGATTAGGGGGGGTGGGACTGAAGCTTTCTTT. Encoded protein: CSAPIRGGGTEAFF.

This clonotype was seen ten or more times. This rearrangement joins TRBV7-3 to TRBJ2-1, with TRBD2 identical over 8 bases. Losses at the gene ends were 4 bases for V and 8 bases for J; bases not matched to a gene: 7. The CDR3 runs to 14 residues. Germline CDR1 and CDR2: SGHTA and FQGTGA. The CDR3 bases are TGTGCCAGCAGCTGGAGCGGGAGTGGCGATGAGCAGTTCTTC. Residues: CASSWSGSGDEQFF. The variable domain in full, completed from reference TRBV7-3 and TRBJ2-1, reads GAGVSQTPSNKVTEKGKYVELRCDPISGHTALYWYRQSLGQGPEFLIYFQGTGAADDSGLPNDRFFAVRPEGSVSTLKIQRTERGDSAVYLCASSWSGSGDEQFFGPGTRLTVL.

This clonotype was picked up a small number of times. This chain joins TRBV12-3 or TRBV12-4 and TRBJ2-5; D is perhaps TRBD1 (6 bases). This CDR3 region has 15 residues. V lost 5 bases and J 1 base, leaving 14 bases between the germline ends. The CDR3 coding sequence is TGTGCCAGCAGTCTTTATAGCAGGGGCCAAGAGACCCAGTACTTC. As protein: CASSLYSRGQETQYF.